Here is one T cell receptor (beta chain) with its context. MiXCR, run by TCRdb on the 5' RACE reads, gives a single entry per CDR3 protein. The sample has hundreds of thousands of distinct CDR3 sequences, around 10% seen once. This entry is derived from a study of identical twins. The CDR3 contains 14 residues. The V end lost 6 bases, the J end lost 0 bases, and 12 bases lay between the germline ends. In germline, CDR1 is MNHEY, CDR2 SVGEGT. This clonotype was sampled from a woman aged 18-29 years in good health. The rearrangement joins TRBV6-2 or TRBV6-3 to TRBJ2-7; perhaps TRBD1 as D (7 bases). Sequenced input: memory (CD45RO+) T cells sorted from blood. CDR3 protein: CASRTGRSSYEQYF. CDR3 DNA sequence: TGTGCCAGCAGGACAGGGAGGAGCTCCTACGAGCAGTACTTC.